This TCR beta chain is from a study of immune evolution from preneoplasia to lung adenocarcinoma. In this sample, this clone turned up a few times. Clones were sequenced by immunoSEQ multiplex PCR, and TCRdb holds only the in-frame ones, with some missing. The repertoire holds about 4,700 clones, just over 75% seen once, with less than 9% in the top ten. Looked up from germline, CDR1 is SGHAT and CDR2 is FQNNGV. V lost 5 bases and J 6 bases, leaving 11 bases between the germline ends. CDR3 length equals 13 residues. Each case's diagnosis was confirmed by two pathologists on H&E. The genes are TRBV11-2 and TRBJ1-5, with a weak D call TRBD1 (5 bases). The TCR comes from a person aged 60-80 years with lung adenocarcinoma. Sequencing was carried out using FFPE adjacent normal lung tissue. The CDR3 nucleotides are TGTGCCAGCAGCCCTATGGGGGGTCAGCCCCAGCATTTT. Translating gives CASSPMGGQPQHF.